This TCR beta chain stems from a study of blood T cells in healthy people across ages. Study background: About one barcoded beta molecule was captured per two T cells (by template switching).

Alongside a J-beta primer mix, a sample-barcoded 5' primer served in a second PCR lasting about 7 to 12 cycles. TCRdb redid the calling of the 5' RACE reads with MiXCR, one entry per CDR3 protein. This table holds fewer than 1,000,000 distinct CDR3 sequences, under 45% found once. Deletions cut 5 bases from V and 6 bases from J, with 11 bases between. CDR3 length: 12 residues. The TCR originated in a man aged 55 to 69 in good health. The sequencing input was blood. This sequence joins TRBV12-3 or TRBV12-4 and TRBJ2-7, with D unresolved. The CDR3 DNA sequence: TGTGCCAGCAGTGGGGTGTCGGGCGAGCAGTACTTC. Translated, it gives CASSGVSGEQYF.